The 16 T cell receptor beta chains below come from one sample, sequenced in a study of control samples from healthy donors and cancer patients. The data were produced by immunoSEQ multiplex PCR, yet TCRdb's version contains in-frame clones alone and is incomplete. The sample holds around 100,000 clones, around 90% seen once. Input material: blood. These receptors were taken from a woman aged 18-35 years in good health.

The DNA for the CDR3 is TGTGCCAGCCGCACCGGGACAGGGTGGCCAGATACGCAGTATTTT. Translated: CASRTGTGWPDTQYF. This chain connects TRBV28 to TRBJ2-3, with 9 bases matching TRBD1. The V gene's germline CDR1 is MDHEN and CDR2 SYDVKM. The CDR3 length is 15 residues. The ends lost 8 bases at V and 4 bases at J; junction bases unmatched: 10.

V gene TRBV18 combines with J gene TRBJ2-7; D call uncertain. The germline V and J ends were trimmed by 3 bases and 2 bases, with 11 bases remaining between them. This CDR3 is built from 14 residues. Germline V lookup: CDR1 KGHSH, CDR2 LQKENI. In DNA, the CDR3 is TGTGCCAGCTCACCCGCAGTCAAGGCCTACGAGCAGTACTTC. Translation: CASSPAVKAYEQYF.

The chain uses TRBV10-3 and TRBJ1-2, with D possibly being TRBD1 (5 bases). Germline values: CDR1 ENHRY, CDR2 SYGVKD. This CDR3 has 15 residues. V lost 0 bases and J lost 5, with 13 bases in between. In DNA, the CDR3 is TGTGCCATCAGTGAGTCGGGAGGGGAAAGATATGGCTACACCTTC. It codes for CAISESGGERYGYTF.

The CDR3 sequence: CASSPAGGLNTGELFF. The CDR3 DNA follows: TGCGCCAGCAGCCCCGCGGGGGGCCTAAACACCGGGGAGCTGTTTTTT. This chain connects TRBV5-1 to TRBJ2-2, with 8 bases identical to TRBD2. Germline trimming cut 4 bases from V and 2 bases from J; bases unmatched to any gene: 7. CDR1 is SGHRS, CDR2 YFSETQ, per germline. This CDR3 comprises 16 residues.

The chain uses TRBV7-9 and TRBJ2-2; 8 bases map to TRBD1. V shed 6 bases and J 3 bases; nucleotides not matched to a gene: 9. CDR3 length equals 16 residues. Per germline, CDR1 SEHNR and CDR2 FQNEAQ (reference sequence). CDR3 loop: CASSHKNRGYTGELFF. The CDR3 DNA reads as TGTGCCAGCAGTCACAAAAACAGGGGGTACACCGGGGAGCTGTTTTTT.

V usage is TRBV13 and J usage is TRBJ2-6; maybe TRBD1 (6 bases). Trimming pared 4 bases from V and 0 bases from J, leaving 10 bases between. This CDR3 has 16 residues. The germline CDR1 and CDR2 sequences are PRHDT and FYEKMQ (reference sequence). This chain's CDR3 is CASSSTGSSGANVLTF. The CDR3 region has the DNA TGTGCCAGCAGCTCGACAGGAAGCTCTGGGGCCAACGTCCTGACTTTC.

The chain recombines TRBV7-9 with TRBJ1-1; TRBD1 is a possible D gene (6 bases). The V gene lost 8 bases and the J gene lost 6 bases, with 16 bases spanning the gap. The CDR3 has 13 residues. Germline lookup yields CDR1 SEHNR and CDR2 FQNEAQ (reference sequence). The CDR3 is CASLADRFAEAFF. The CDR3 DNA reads TGTGCCAGCCTAGCGGACAGATTCGCTGAAGCTTTCTTT.

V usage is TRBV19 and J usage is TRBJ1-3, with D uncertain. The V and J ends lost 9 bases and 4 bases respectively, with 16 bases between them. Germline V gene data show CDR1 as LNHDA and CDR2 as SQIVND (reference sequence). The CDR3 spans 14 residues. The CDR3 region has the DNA TGTGCCAGCCGGCCGGATAGCGTAGGAAACACCATATATTTT. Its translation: CASRPDSVGNTIYF.

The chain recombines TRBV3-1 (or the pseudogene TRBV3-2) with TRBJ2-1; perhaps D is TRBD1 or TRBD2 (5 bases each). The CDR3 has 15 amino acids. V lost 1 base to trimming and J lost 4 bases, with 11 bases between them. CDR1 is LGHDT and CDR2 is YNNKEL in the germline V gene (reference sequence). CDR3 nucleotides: TGTGCCAGCAGCCAAGGGGGACCAGCGTACAATGAGCAGTTCTTC. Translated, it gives CASSQGGPAYNEQFF.

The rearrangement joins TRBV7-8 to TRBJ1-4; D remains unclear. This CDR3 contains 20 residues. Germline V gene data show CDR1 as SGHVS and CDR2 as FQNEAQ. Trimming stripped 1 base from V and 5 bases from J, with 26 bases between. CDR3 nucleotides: TGTGCCAGCAGCTTAGTGGTACAGCCCAATTACCGGGAAGAGAATGAAAAACTGTTTTTT. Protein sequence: CASSLVVQPNYREENEKLFF. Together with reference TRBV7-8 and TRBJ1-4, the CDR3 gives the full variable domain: GAGVSQSPRYKVAKRGQDVALRCDPISGHVSLFWYQQALGQGPEFLTYFQNEAQLDKSGLPSDRFFAERPEGSVSTLKIQRTQQEDSAVYLCASSLVVQPNYREENEKLFFGSGTQLSVL.

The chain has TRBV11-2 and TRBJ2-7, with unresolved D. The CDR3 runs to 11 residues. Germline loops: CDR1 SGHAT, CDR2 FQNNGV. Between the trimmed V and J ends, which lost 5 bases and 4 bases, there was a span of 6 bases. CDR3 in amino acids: CASSPNYEQYF. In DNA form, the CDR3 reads TGTGCCAGCAGCCCGAATTACGAGCAGTACTTC.

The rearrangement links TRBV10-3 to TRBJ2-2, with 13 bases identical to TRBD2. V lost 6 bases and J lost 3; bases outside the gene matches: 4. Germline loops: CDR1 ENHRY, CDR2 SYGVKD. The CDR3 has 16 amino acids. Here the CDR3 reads CAIRRTSGRDTGELFF. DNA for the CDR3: TGTGCCATCAGGAGAACTAGCGGGAGGGACACCGGGGAGCTGTTTTTT.

CDR3 in DNA: TGTGCCAGCAGTTATGGGGGGAACACTGAAGCTTTCTTT. It yields the protein CASSYGGNTEAFF. The rearrangement links TRBV6-6 to TRBJ1-1, with D perhaps matching TRBD1 (5 bases). Germline CDR1 is MNHNY and CDR2 is SVGAGI (reference sequence). The CDR3 length is 13 residues. V was pared by 3 bases and J by 1 base, with 6 bases between.

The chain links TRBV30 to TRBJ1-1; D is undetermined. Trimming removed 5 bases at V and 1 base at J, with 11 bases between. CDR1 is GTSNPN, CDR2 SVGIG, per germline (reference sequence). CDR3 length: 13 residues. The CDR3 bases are TGTGCCTGGGTCCGTACGGCGAACACTGAAGCTTTCTTT. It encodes CAWVRTANTEAFF. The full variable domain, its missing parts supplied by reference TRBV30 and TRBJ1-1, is SQTIHQWPATLVQPVGSPLSLECTVEGTSNPNLYWYRQAAGRGLQLLFYSVGIGQISSEVPQNLSASRPQDRQFILSSKKLLLSDSGFYLCAWVRTANTEAFFGQGTRLTVV.

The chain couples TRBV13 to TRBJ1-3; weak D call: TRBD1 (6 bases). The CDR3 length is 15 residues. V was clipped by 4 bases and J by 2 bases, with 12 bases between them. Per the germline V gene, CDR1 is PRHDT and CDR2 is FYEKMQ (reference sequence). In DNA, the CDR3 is TGTGCCAGCAGCTCACCAGGGGTCGCTGGAAACACCATATATTTT. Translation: CASSSPGVAGNTIYF. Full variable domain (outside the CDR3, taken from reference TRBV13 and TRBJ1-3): AAGVIQSPRHLIKEKRETATLKCYPIPRHDTVYWYQQGPGQDPQFLISFYEKMQSDKGSIPDRFSAQQFSDYHSELNMSSLELGDSALYFCASSSPGVAGNTIYFGEGSWLTVV.

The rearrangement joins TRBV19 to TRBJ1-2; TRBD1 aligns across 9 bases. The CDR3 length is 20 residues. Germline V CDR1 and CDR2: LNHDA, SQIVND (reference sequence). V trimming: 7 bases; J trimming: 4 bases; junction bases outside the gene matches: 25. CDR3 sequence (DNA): TGTGCCAGTAAACAAACGTATGGGGACAGGGTGGTTTCGGTCGGCTATGGCTACACCTTC. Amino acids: CASKQTYGDRVVSVGYGYTF. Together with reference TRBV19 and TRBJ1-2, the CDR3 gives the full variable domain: DGGITQSPKYLFRKEGQNVTLSCEQNLNHDAMYWYRQDPGQGLRLIYYSQIVNDFQKGDIAEGYSVSREKKESFPLTVTSAQKNPTAFYLCASKQTYGDRVVSVGYGYTFGSGTRLTVV.